The sequence of this T cell receptor (beta chain) was determined in a study of T cells in Graves' hyperthyroidism and ophthalmopathy. This clonotype was detected many times. Among ophthalmopathy patients, the Clinical Activity Score reached at least 3, the NOSPECS grade reached at least 4, and duration remained under 3 months. On the basis of clinical symptoms, serum thyroxine and TRAb, thyroid ultrasound and orbital computed tomography, diagnoses were made. The V gene's germline CDR1 is MDHEN and CDR2 SYDVKM. The junction had 7 bases not matched to a gene; V was cut back by 3 bases and J by 8 bases. The CDR3 has 14 amino acids. RNA transcripts yielded amplified TCR beta CDR3 regions. First-round RT-PCR targeting the TCR CDR3 was performed with the HTBI primer set. TCRdb passed the multiplex PCR reads through MiXCR, listing each CDR3 protein once. The table includes some 650,000 distinct CDR3 sequences, 15% to 20% detected once.

Sequencing input: blood. The receptor comes from a woman aged 40 to 50 with Graves' ophthalmopathy. This chain links TRBV28 with TRBJ1-2, with 9 bases matching TRBD1. The CDR3 nucleotides read TGTGCCAGCAGTTTGGGGGACAGGGCGAGCGGCTACACCTTC. It is translated as CASSLGDRASGYTF.